The present T cell receptor (beta chain) was sequenced within a study of T-cell memory formation after mild COVID-19. 5'RACE primed at constant segments yielded TCR alpha and TCR beta cDNA libraries bearing sample barcodes and UMIs. TCRdb analysed the 5' RACE reads with MiXCR anew, one entry per CDR3 protein. The sample has 350,000 or so distinct CDR3 sequences, 20% to 25% seen once. As to this clonotype: Its matching antigen is unknown.

CDR1 is LNHDA, CDR2 SQIVND, per germline (reference sequence). The CDR3 is made up of 17 amino acids. After removal of 5 bases from V and 3 bases from J, the junction contained 15 bases not matched to a gene. General study results and limits: Whereas later expanders leaned CD4+, clones contracting day 15 to 85 showed a balanced CD4/CD8 makeup. Pre-infection memory harbored some responding clones, suggesting cross-reactive memory joined. SARS-CoV-2 specificity of second-wave clones peaking day 37 was unconfirmed.

The V call is TRBV19, the J call TRBJ1-1; TRBD1 aligns across 7 bases. This receptor was obtained from a man aged 18 to 30 who had mild COVID-19 (a few samples of this study predate the infection). Cell type and time point are not known. Specimen: PBMCs or a T cell subset sorted from them (not recorded which). The CDR3 reads CASSPLRLTGRYTEAFF. CDR3 in DNA: TGTGCCAGTAGTCCCCTCCGCTTGACAGGGAGATACACTGAAGCTTTCTTT.